This entry lists 21 T cell receptor beta chains sequenced from one sample in a study of OX40 agonist ivuxolimab in advanced cancers. The assay was immunoSEQ multiplex PCR, and TCRdb's table has in-frame clones only and misses some. In the table there are under 100,000 clones, around 90% of which are singletons. The sequencing here drew on CD4+ or CD8+ T cells sorted from blood, taken in a trial of the OX40 agonist ivuxolimab. The origin of the receptors is an adult with an advanced solid tumor such as melanoma, head and neck, liver or kidney cancer.

The rearrangement uses TRBV12-2 and TRBJ2-3; TRBD2 is taken as the D call from the table, unchecked against the DNA. TRBV12-2 is termed a pseudogene. The CDR3 consists of 17 residues. Written as DNA, the CDR3 is TGTGCAAGTCGCTTGGCGAGCCCGGGAGACCCCACAGATACGCAGTATTTT. Translated, it gives CASRLASPGDPTDTQYF.

This chain uses TRBV19 with TRBJ1-4, with unresolved D. With 5 bases removed from V and 4 bases from J, the gap between germline ends came to 17 bases. The germline gives CDR1 LNHDA, CDR2 SQIVND (reference sequence). The CDR3 contains 16 residues. DNA of the CDR3: TGTGCCAGTAGTCAGCACCCGGGAATCCTTAATGAAAAACTGTTTTTT. Amino acid sequence: CASSQHPGILNEKLFF.

The V call is TRBV9, the J call TRBJ2-6, with D perhaps TRBD1 (6 bases). CDR1 and CDR2 (germline): SGDLS, YYNGEE. The V gene lost 3 bases and the J gene lost 4 bases, with 14 bases spanning the gap. The CDR3 covers 16 residues. DNA for the CDR3: TGTGCCAGCAGCGCGTCAGGGGCGGCAGGGGCCAACGTCCTGACTTTC. Its translation: CASSASGAAGANVLTF.

Notes on this clone: Relative to the germline gene, one junction end is altered; a read error may explain this. The chain recombines TRBV4-1 with TRBJ2-1; possibly TRBD1 for D (6 bases). This CDR3 spans 12 amino acids. The germline V gene has CDR1 MGHRA and CDR2 YSYEKL. The CDR3 nucleotides are TGCGCCAGCAGCCAGAGTCAGGGGAGTTTGGTCTTC. Protein: CASSQSQGSLVF.

The chain recombines TRBV19 with TRBJ1-1; TRBD1 is a possible D gene (6 bases). From germline, CDR1 is LNHDA and CDR2 SQIVND (reference sequence). The CDR3 sequence is 14 residues long. Between the trimmed V and J ends, which lost 2 bases and 0 bases, there was a span of 7 bases. The CDR3 loop is CASSITGMNTEAFF. The CDR3, as DNA: TGTGCCAGTAGTATAACAGGGATGAACACTGAAGCTTTCTTT.

CDR3: CASSQQGLSGELFF. The CDR3, as DNA: TGTGCCAGCAGTCAACAGGGGCTTTCCGGGGAGCTGTTTTTT. V and J are TRBV2 and TRBJ2-2; the match to TRBD1 covers 7 bases. CDR1 is SNHLY, CDR2 FYNNEI, per germline. The CDR3 is 14 amino acids. The junction had 6 bases not matched to a gene; V was cut back by 5 bases and J by 6 bases.

The chain has TRBV6-6 and TRBJ2-7, with 9 bases lining up with TRBD1. CDR1 and CDR2 (germline): MNHNY, SVGAGI (reference sequence). Losses at the gene ends were 4 bases for V and 4 bases for J; bases not matched to a gene: 8. The CDR3 consists of 15 residues. The CDR3 DNA is TGTGCCAGCAGTTCCGGACAGGGGCGTCGGTACGAGCAGTACTTC. It codes for CASSSGQGRRYEQYF.

The chain recombines TRBV2 with TRBJ1-3; D is perhaps TRBD1 (6 bases). The CDR3 has 14 amino acids. Germline CDR1 is SNHLY and CDR2 is FYNNEI. V lost 8 bases and J lost 2, with 13 bases in between. Here the CDR3 reads CASRGGDTGNTIYF. The CDR3 DNA reads as TGTGCCAGCCGAGGAGGGGACACTGGAAACACCATATATTTT.

The V and J genes are TRBV29-1 and TRBJ2-5; the match to TRBD2 covers 8 bases. Germline V gene lookup returns CDR1 SQVTM and CDR2 ANQGSEA. This CDR3 spans 13 amino acids. The CDR3 DNA reads TGCAGTGCGGGGGGAGTAAGTCAAGAGACCCAGTACTTC. Amino acids: CSAGGVSQETQYF.

The chain is built from TRBV7-9 and TRBJ2-7, with D unclear. V was clipped by 3 bases and J by 6 bases, with 12 bases between them. The CDR3 totals 13 residues. CDR1 and CDR2 (germline): SEHNR, FQNEAQ (reference sequence). The CDR3 is CASSLGRLSEQYF. The DNA of the CDR3 is TGTGCCAGCAGCTTGGGCAGGTTGAGCGAGCAGTACTTC.

This clone has just one count. The chain couples TRBV7-2 to TRBJ2-3; D gene unclear. This CDR3 has 17 amino acids. Germline CDR1 reads SGHTA; CDR2 reads FQGNSA. The germline V and J ends were trimmed by 3 bases and 0 bases, with 16 bases remaining between them. In nucleotides, the CDR3 is TGTGCCAGCAGCTTTGTTGTTGCCAGAGCTAGCACAGATACGCAGTATTTT. This codes for CASSFVVARASTDTQYF.

The V and J genes are TRBV6-6 and TRBJ2-1; 14 bases are shared with TRBD2. Trimming at V came to 6 bases and at J to 9 bases, leaving 4 bases not matched to a gene. CDR3 size: 14 residues. Germline CDR1 and CDR2: MNHNY and SVGAGI (reference sequence). The DNA of the CDR3 is TGTGCCAGCAGGGATGGACTAGCGGGAGGTGAGCAGTTCTTC. Encoded protein: CASRDGLAGGEQFF.

The chain carries TRBV5-1 and TRBJ2-1; TRBD2 agrees at 12 bases. The CDR3 has 15 amino acids. Unmatched junction bases numbered 9, after V lost 4 bases and J lost 10 bases. Germline V gene data show CDR1 as SGHRS and CDR2 as YFSETQ. CDR3 protein: CASSQTSGGRGEQFF. The CDR3 bases are TGCGCCAGCAGCCAGACTAGCGGGGGCCGGGGAGAGCAGTTCTTC.

The chain has TRBV7-9 and TRBJ1-4, with 7 bases fitting TRBD1. The CDR3 is 16 residues long. With V trimmed by 6 bases and J by 6 bases, 13 bases remained unmatched. Germline loops: CDR1 SEHNR, CDR2 FQNEAQ (reference sequence). CDR3 in amino acids: CASSHGQVVEYEKLFF. The CDR3 DNA is TGTGCCAGCAGTCACGGACAGGTCGTCGAATATGAAAAACTGTTTTTT.

In this sample, this clone turned up once. The chain employs TRBV9 and TRBJ2-7; D might be TRBD1 (6 bases). Germline V CDR1 and CDR2: SGDLS, YYNGEE. The CDR3 runs to 22 residues. V dropped 3 bases and J dropped 4 bases, with 38 bases sitting between them. The CDR3: CASSERAELWGLKLTTLYEQYF. CDR3 DNA sequence: TGTGCCAGCAGCGAGAGGGCCGAGTTGTGGGGGCTTAAGCTTACTACCTTGTACGAGCAGTACTTC.

The V and J genes are TRBV6-5 and TRBJ2-2; D is uncertain. Germline V gives CDR1 MNHEY, CDR2 SVGAGI. CDR3 size: 13 residues. Trimming removed 6 bases from V and 4 bases from J, with 9 bases in between. DNA for the CDR3: TGTGCCAGCAGCCTCCCCGGCACCGGGGAGCTGTTTTTT. Translation gives CASSLPGTGELFF.

V gene TRBV6-4 combines with J gene TRBJ2-1, with TRBD2 matching over 14 bases. The CDR3 length is 17 residues. Germline values: CDR1 MRHNA, CDR2 SNTAGT. V trimming: 3 bases; J trimming: 7 bases; junction bases outside the gene matches: 8. DNA of the CDR3: TGTGCCAGCAGTGAAGAGGGACTAGCGGGAGTGGTGAATGAGCAGTTCTTC. Translating gives CASSEEGLAGVVNEQFF.

The rearrangement joins TRBV18 to TRBJ2-3, with 8 bases identical to TRBD2. This CDR3 is 15 amino acids long. CDR1 is KGHSH, CDR2 LQKENI, per germline. The V segment lost 3 bases and the J segment 2 bases; nucleotides outside the gene matches: 4. This chain's CDR3 is CASSPSGGDTDTQYF. In nucleotides, the CDR3 is TGTGCCAGCTCACCGTCGGGAGGGGACACAGATACGCAGTATTTT.

J is TRBJ2-3 and V is TRBV21-1; the table gives TRBD2 as D, unverified against the DNA. TRBV21-1 is labeled a pseudogene. The CDR3 runs 11 residues. The CDR3 here is CASRFLDTQYF. The CDR3 nucleotides are TGTGCCAGCAGATTCTTGGATACGCAGTATTTT.

This clone was counted between two and nine times. This sequence joins TRBV18 and TRBJ1-5; the D is unclear. CDR1 and CDR2 (germline): KGHSH, LQKENI. CDR3 length: 12 amino acids. Trimming cost V 0 bases and J 7 bases, with 4 bases left between them. Written as DNA, the CDR3 is TGTGCCAGCTCACCACCGGGGCAGCCCCAGCATTTT. It translates to CASSPPGQPQHF.

This sequence joins TRBV19 and TRBJ2-1; 9 bases are a match to TRBD2. The V gene end was trimmed by 4 bases and the J gene end by 6 bases; junction bases not matched to a gene: 4. Germline CDR1 and CDR2: LNHDA and SQIVND (reference sequence). CDR3 size: 14 residues. As DNA, the CDR3 is TGTGCCAGTAGTAGCGGGAGGGCCATCAATGAGCAGTTCTTC. Translated: CASSSGRAINEQFF.